These 15 T cell receptor beta chains originate from one sample sequenced in a study of blood T cell repertoires in COVID-19. Clones were read by immunoSEQ multiplex PCR, and TCRdb kept only the in-frame ones, dropping some. The sample lists roughly 200,000 clones, approximately 82% occurring once. Sequences were obtained from peripheral blood. All receptors derive from a man aged 40-55 years with active or convalescent COVID-19.

This clone was seen a handful of times. The genes are TRBV6-5 and TRBJ1-3; D remains ambiguous. Looked up from germline, CDR1 is MNHEY and CDR2 is SVGAGI. CDR3 length: 14 amino acids. V lost 4 bases and J 2 bases, leaving 9 bases between the germline ends. CDR3 residues: CASSSTRAGNTIYF. In DNA, the CDR3 is TGTGCCAGCAGTTCGACTAGGGCTGGAAACACCATATATTTT.

The V and J genes are TRBV3-1 (or the pseudogene TRBV3-2) and TRBJ2-5; 10 nucleotides agree with TRBD2. CDR1 is LGHDT and CDR2 is YNNKEL in the germline V gene (reference sequence). V shed 1 base and J 3 bases; nucleotides not matched to a gene: 11. This CDR3 comprises 18 residues. CDR3 residues: CASSQVVIGLAAKETQYF. The CDR3 nucleotides are TGTGCCAGCAGCCAAGTTGTCATAGGACTAGCGGCAAAAGAGACCCAGTACTTC.

The chain recombines TRBV7-3 with TRBJ2-1, with 11 bases fitting TRBD2. The CDR3 covers 13 residues. V lost 2 bases and J lost 15; bases outside the gene matches: 6. CDR1 and CDR2 (germline): SGHTA, FQGTGA. CDR3 nucleotides: TGTGCCAGCAGCTTATTAGCGGGGGGGATTCGGTTCTTC. The encoded protein is CASSLLAGGIRFF.

V is TRBV11-2 and J is TRBJ2-5; 8 bases match TRBD1. This CDR3 comprises 12 residues. Losses at the gene ends were 8 bases for V and 5 bases for J; bases not matched to a gene: 4. Per the germline V gene, CDR1 is SGHAT and CDR2 is FQNNGV. The CDR3 loop reads CASLTGGETQYF. The CDR3, as DNA: TGTGCCAGCCTTACAGGGGGTGAGACCCAGTACTTC.

The genes are TRBV28 and TRBJ2-7; TRBD2 matches at 11 bases. Germline CDR1 MDHEN, CDR2 SYDVKM. The CDR3 contains 15 residues. J gave up 3 bases and V 4 bases, and 5 bases lay outside the gene matches. The CDR3 here is CASSSSTSGNYEQYF. The CDR3 nucleotides read TGTGCCAGCAGTTCGTCGACTAGCGGGAACTACGAGCAGTACTTC.

The V call is TRBV24-1, the J call TRBJ2-5; 7 bases are a match to TRBD1. This CDR3 has 15 amino acids. The ends lost 4 bases at V and 4 bases at J; junction bases unmatched: 8. Germline V lookup: CDR1 KGHDR, CDR2 SFDVKD. CDR3 DNA sequence: TGTGCCACCAGTGAGCCGGGACAGCCACCAGAGACCCAGTACTTC. Its protein is CATSEPGQPPETQYF.

This clone was counted a few times. V is TRBV11-3 and J is TRBJ1-1; D ambiguous. The CDR3 runs 15 residues. Germline CDR1 is SGHNT and CDR2 is YENEEA. Trimming removed 3 bases at V and 1 base at J, with 12 bases between. This chain's CDR3 is CASSLEGLTNTEAFF. Written as DNA, the CDR3 is TGTGCCAGCAGCTTGGAAGGACTGACGAACACTGAAGCTTTCTTT.

At least ten counts were recorded for this clone. The V call is TRBV30, the J call TRBJ2-1, with TRBD2 matching over 12 bases. Germline loops: CDR1 GTSNPN, CDR2 SVGIG (reference sequence). The CDR3 contains 15 residues. The V segment lost 2 bases and the J segment 9 bases; nucleotides outside the gene matches: 8. In DNA, the CDR3 is TGTGCCTGGAGTCAGCTAGCGGGAGGGCCGAGTGAGCAGTTCTTC. It codes for CAWSQLAGGPSEQFF.

V is TRBV9 and J is TRBJ2-2; 7 nucleotides agree with TRBD2. Trimming at V came to 0 bases and at J to 4 bases, leaving 6 bases not matched to a gene. In germline, CDR1 is SGDLS, CDR2 YYNGEE. The CDR3 is 16 residues long. The CDR3 region is CASSVDRGSSTGELFF. DNA for the CDR3: TGTGCCAGCAGCGTAGATCGCGGGAGTTCCACCGGGGAGCTGTTTTTT.

This chain links TRBV19 with TRBJ1-3, with D tentatively TRBD1 (5 bases). CDR1 is LNHDA, CDR2 SQIVND, per germline (reference sequence). The ends were cut back, 9 bases at V and 4 bases at J, with 16 bases in the middle. The length of the CDR3 is 14 residues. CDR3 sequence: CASLSGTLGNTIYF. For the CDR3, the DNA is TGTGCCAGCCTTTCCGGGACTCTCGGAAACACCATATATTTT. The whole variable domain, remainder taken from reference TRBV19 and TRBJ1-3, is DGGITQSPKYLFRKEGQNVTLSCEQNLNHDAMYWYRQDPGQGLRLIYYSQIVNDFQKGDIAEGYSVSREKKESFPLTVTSAQKNPTAFYLCASLSGTLGNTIYFGEGSWLTVV.

With regard to this clone: Other nucleotide sequences from this sample produce the same CDR3. V gene TRBV30 combines with J gene TRBJ1-1; tentatively, D is TRBD1 (5 bases). Looked up from germline, CDR1 is GTSNPN and CDR2 is SVGIG (reference sequence). V lost 3 bases and J lost 1, with 9 bases in between. CDR3 length equals 13 residues. For the CDR3, the DNA is TGTGCCTGGAGGAGGGGAGGGAACACTGAAGCTTTCTTT. Amino acid sequence: CAWRRGGNTEAFF.

The chain joins TRBV9 to TRBJ1-1; D ambiguous. V was trimmed by 0 bases and J by 0 bases, leaving 6 bases between them. The CDR3 runs 14 residues. Germline CDR1 is SGDLS and CDR2 is YYNGEE. The CDR3 sequence is CASSVGHLNTEAFF. The CDR3 region has the DNA TGTGCCAGCAGCGTAGGGCATCTGAACACTGAAGCTTTCTTT.

The table lists this clone with a count of one. The chain employs TRBV5-1 and TRBJ1-1; a weak D match, TRBD1 (6 bases). This CDR3 comprises 14 residues. The germline CDR1 and CDR2 sequences are SGHRS and YFSETQ. Trimming pared 4 bases from V and 5 bases from J, leaving 15 bases between. The CDR3 sequence: CASSPGTRGTEAFF. The DNA of the CDR3 is TGCGCCAGCAGCCCTGGGACACGAGGGACTGAAGCTTTCTTT.

The CDR3: CASNGQPGNTIYF. DNA of the CDR3: TGTGCCAGCAATGGACAGCCCGGAAACACCATATATTTT. This chain links TRBV28 with TRBJ1-3; a possible D gene is TRBD1 (6 bases). CDR3 size: 13 residues. The ends were cut back, 7 bases at V and 4 bases at J, with 11 bases in the middle. Germline CDR1 reads MDHEN; CDR2 reads SYDVKM.

The chain uses TRBV30 and TRBJ2-1; D gene ambiguous. Trimming took 3 bases from V and 0 from J, leaving 6 bases between them. Germline CDR1 is GTSNPN and CDR2 is SVGIG (reference sequence). This CDR3 region has 13 residues. The CDR3 nucleotides read TGTGCCTGGAGGGCAGGCTCCTACAATGAGCAGTTCTTC. Translation: CAWRAGSYNEQFF.